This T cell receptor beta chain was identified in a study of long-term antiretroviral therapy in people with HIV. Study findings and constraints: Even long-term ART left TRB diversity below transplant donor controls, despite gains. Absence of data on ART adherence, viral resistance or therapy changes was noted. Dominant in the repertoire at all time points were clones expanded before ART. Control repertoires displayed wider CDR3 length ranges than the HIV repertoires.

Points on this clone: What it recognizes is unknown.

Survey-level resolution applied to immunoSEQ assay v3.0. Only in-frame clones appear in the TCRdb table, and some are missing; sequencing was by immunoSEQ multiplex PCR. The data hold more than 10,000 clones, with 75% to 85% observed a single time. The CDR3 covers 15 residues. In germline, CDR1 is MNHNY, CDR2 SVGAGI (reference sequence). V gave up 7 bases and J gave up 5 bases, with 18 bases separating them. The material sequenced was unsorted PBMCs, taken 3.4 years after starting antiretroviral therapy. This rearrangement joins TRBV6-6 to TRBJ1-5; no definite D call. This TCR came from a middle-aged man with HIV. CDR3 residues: CASTRLGGADQPQHF. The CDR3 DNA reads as TGTGCCAGCACCCGACTGGGAGGAGCCGATCAGCCCCAGCATTTT.